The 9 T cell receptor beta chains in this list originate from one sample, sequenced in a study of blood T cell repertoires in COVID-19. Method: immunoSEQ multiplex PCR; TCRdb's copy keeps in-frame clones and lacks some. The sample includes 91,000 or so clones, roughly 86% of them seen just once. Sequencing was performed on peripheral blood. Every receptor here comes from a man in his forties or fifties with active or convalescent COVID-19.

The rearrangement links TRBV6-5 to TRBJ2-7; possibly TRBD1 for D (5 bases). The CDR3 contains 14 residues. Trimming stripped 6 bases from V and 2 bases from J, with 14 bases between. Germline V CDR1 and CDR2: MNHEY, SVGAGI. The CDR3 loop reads CASSWQGGTYEQYF. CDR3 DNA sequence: TGTGCCAGCAGCTGGCAGGGTGGGACCTACGAGCAGTACTTC.

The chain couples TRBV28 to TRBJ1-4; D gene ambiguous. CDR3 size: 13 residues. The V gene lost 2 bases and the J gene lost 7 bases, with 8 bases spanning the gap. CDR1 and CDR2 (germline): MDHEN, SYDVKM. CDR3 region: CASSLAGVEKLFF. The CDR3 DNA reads TGTGCCAGCAGTTTAGCCGGGGTTGAAAAACTGTTTTTT.

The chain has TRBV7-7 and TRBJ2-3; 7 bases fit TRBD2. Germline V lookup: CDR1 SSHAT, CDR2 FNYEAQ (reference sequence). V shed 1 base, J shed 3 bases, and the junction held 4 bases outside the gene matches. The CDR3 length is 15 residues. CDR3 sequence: CASSLGVGGTDTQYF. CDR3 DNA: TGTGCCAGCAGCTTAGGCGTGGGGGGGACAGATACGCAGTATTTT. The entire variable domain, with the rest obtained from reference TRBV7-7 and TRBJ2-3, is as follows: GAGVSQSPRYKVTKRGQDVTLRCDPISSHATLYWYQQALGQGPEFLTYFNYEAQPDKSGLPSDRFSAERPEGSISTLTIQRTEQRDSAMYRCASSLGVGGTDTQYFGPGTRLTVL.

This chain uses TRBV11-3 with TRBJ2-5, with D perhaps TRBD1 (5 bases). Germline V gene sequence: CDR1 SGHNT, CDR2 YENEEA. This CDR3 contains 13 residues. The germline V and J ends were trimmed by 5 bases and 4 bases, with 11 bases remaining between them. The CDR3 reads CASSRSGSETQYF. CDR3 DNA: TGTGCCAGCAGCCGGTCAGGGTCAGAGACCCAGTACTTC.

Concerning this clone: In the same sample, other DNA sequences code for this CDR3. The CDR3 loop reads CASSLEQGNYGYTF. The CDR3 DNA reads TGTGCCAGCAGTTTGGAACAGGGGAACTATGGCTACACCTTC. The V and J genes are TRBV28 and TRBJ1-2, with 7 positions matching TRBD1. This CDR3 region has 14 residues. The trim removed 3 bases at V and 2 bases at J, leaving 3 bases unmatched. Germline-derived CDR1 and CDR2 are MDHEN and SYDVKM.

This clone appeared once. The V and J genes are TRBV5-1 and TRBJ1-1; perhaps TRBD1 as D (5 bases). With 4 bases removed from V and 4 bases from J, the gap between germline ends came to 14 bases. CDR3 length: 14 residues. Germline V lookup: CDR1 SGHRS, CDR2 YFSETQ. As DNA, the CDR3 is TGCGCCAGCAGCCTTCGGGGGTCCGGCACTGAAGCTTTCTTT. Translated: CASSLRGSGTEAFF.

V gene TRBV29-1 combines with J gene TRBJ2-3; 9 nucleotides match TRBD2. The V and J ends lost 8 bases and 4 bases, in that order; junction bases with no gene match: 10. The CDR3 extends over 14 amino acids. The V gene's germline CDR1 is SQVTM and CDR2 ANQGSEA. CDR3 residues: CSILGLAGSDTQYF. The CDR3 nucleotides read TGCAGCATCCTGGGGCTAGCGGGGTCAGATACGCAGTATTTT.

Written as DNA, the CDR3 is TGTGCCAGCAGCCCTCAGGCGGCTAGCGGTGAAGAGACCCAGTACTTC. This encodes CASSPQAASGEETQYF. The chain employs TRBV5-5 and TRBJ2-5; TRBD2 agrees at 7 bases. There are 16 residues in the CDR3. Germline lookup yields CDR1 SGHKS and CDR2 YYEKEE (reference sequence). V lost 4 bases, J lost 3 bases, and 12 bases stayed unmatched.

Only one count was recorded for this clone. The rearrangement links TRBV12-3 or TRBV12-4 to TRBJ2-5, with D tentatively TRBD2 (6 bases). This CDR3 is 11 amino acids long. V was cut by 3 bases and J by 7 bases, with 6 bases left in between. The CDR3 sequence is CASSLEGTQYF. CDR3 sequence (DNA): TGTGCCAGCAGTTTGGAGGGGACCCAGTACTTC.